This T cell receptor (beta chain) was observed in a study of early T cells in non-severe SARS-CoV-2 infection. As for the study in general: Alpha and beta chains were unpaired, from unsorted whole-blood bulk RNA.

This clonotype was seen at least ten times. Antigen: not known. Individual cDNA molecules each received unique molecular identifiers attached to them. TCRdb re-called the 5' RACE reads with MiXCR, one entry per CDR3 protein. The sample records 40,000 to 50,000 distinct CDR3 sequences, 5% to 5.5% being singletons. Study conclusions and caveats: Comparison of clonotypes with VDJdb favored anti-spike CD8 responses while missing private and CD4 specificities.

This CDR3 has 14 amino acids. Germline V CDR1 and CDR2: DFQATT, SNEGSKA (reference sequence). The V end was cut by 0 bases, the J end by 6 bases, with 14 bases between. Here the sequenced sample was whole blood, taken at baseline. This TCR was sampled from an adult who was a healthcare worker with PCR-confirmed SARS-CoV-2 infection or an uninfected control (not recorded which). The chain carries TRBV20-1 and TRBJ1-2, with D possibly matching TRBD1 (5 bases). The CDR3 region has the DNA TGCAGTGCTAGAGATGGGCAGGGCACCCATGGCTACACCTTC. It specifies CSARDGQGTHGYTF.